The 29 T cell receptor beta chains reported below all come from one sample, sequenced in a study of blood T cell repertoires in COVID-19. Generated by immunoSEQ multiplex PCR, the TCRdb table keeps only in-frame clones and is missing some. The sample holds 100,000 to 150,000 clones, 84% seen once. The specimen sequenced was peripheral blood. The receptor source for this set is a man in his sixties with acute or convalescent COVID-19.

The genes are TRBV19 and TRBJ1-1; 9 positions agree with TRBD1. Germline CDR1 LNHDA, CDR2 SQIVND (reference sequence). After removal of 8 bases from V and 3 bases from J, the junction contained 4 bases not matched to a gene. This CDR3 has 13 residues. This chain's CDR3 is CASARDRDTEAFF. The CDR3 DNA is TGTGCCAGTGCCCGGGACAGGGACACTGAAGCTTTCTTT.

The rearrangement uses TRBV24-1 and TRBJ2-1; 9 nucleotides align to TRBD1. This CDR3 region has 15 residues. CDR1 is KGHDR, CDR2 SFDVKD, per germline. The J segment lost 4 bases and the V segment lost 5 bases, leaving 5 bases of the junction unmatched. CDR3 nucleotide sequence: TGTGCCACCAGTGGGAGACAGGGGGTTTACAATGAGCAGTTCTTC. Its translation: CATSGRQGVYNEQFF.

V usage is TRBV11-2 and J usage is TRBJ2-3; D ambiguous. The germline V gene encodes CDR1 SGHAT and CDR2 FQNNGV. This CDR3 is built from 12 residues. V lost 5 bases to trimming and J lost 0 bases, with 3 bases between them. Here the CDR3 DNA reads TGTGCCAGCAGCATAAGCACAGATACGCAGTATTTT. Protein product: CASSISTDTQYF.

The chain couples TRBV2 to TRBJ1-5; no definite D call. The germline V and J ends were trimmed by 3 bases and 5 bases, with 11 bases remaining between them. The CDR3 has 14 residues. Germline CDR1 reads SNHLY; CDR2 reads FYNNEI. CDR3 in DNA: TGTGCCAGCAGTGAGGAGTTCGCGGATCAGCCCCAGCATTTT. Protein sequence: CASSEEFADQPQHF. The variable domain in full, with the rest retrieved from reference TRBV2 and TRBJ1-5, is EPEVTQTPSHQVTQMGQEVILRCVPISNHLYFYWYRQILGQKVEFLVSFYNNEISEKSEIFDDQFSVERPDGSNFTLKIRSTKLEDSAMYFCASSEEFADQPQHFGDGTRLSIL.

The chain carries TRBV5-1 and TRBJ2-1; 10 bases map to TRBD2. This CDR3 has 15 amino acids. Germline lookup yields CDR1 SGHRS and CDR2 YFSETQ. After removal of 2 bases from V and 5 bases from J, the junction contained 4 bases not matched to a gene. This CDR3 is CASSFGLAEHNEQFF. Written as DNA, the CDR3 is TGCGCCAGCAGCTTTGGACTAGCGGAACACAATGAGCAGTTCTTC.

J is TRBJ2-1 and V is TRBV7-3; no clear D gene. Trimming took off 2 bases at V and 4 bases at J, with 6 bases between the two ends. Germline lookup yields CDR1 SGHTA and CDR2 FQGTGA. This CDR3 is 13 amino acids long. This chain's CDR3 is CASSLSSYNEQFF. The DNA for the CDR3 is TGTGCCAGCAGCTTATCCAGTTACAATGAGCAGTTCTTC.

The sample holds one count of this clone. The rearrangement joins TRBV4-2 to TRBJ1-4; D gene unclear. CDR1 and CDR2 (germline): LGHNA, YNFKEQ. The CDR3 contains 16 residues. V dropped 2 bases and J dropped 0 bases, with 10 bases sitting between them. Here the CDR3 reads CASSQSQEPTNEKLFF. The CDR3 DNA sequence: TGTGCCAGCAGCCAAAGCCAGGAACCAACTAATGAAAAACTGTTTTTT.

Sample share makes this clone medium-sized. This chain connects TRBV18 to TRBJ2-7, with TRBD1 as a possible D gene (6 bases). Germline V CDR1 and CDR2: KGHSH, LQKENI. V was pared by 6 bases and J by 5 bases, with 11 bases between. CDR3 size: 12 residues. The chain's CDR3 is CASSEGVNEQYF. The CDR3, as DNA: TGTGCCAGCTCCGAGGGGGTTAACGAGCAGTACTTC.

The chain combines TRBV5-1 with TRBJ1-1; TRBD1 aligns across 9 bases. The germline V gene encodes CDR1 SGHRS and CDR2 YFSETQ. Trimming took 7 bases from V and 11 from J; bases not matched to a gene: 6. This CDR3 comprises 11 residues. Written as DNA, the CDR3 is TGCGCCAGCGCGGGGACAGGGCGCGCTTTCTTT. Translated: CASAGTGRAFF.

The CDR3 DNA reads as TGCGCCAGCTCCGGACAGACCCTTATCTCTGGAAACACCATATATTTT. As protein: CASSGQTLISGNTIYF. The rearrangement joins TRBV4-1 to TRBJ1-3; D may be TRBD1 (6 bases). V was cut by 8 bases and J by 0 bases, with 17 bases left in between. The CDR3 loop spans 16 amino acids. The germline V gene encodes CDR1 MGHRA and CDR2 YSYEKL.

CDR3 nucleotide sequence: TGTGCCAGCAGCTTAAGCGGGAGGACAGATACGCAGTATTTT. It codes for CASSLSGRTDTQYF. The chain recombines TRBV7-3 with TRBJ2-3; 8 bases agree with TRBD2. J lost 3 bases, V lost 1 base, and 0 bases had no gene match. The CDR3 totals 14 residues. The germline V gene encodes CDR1 SGHTA and CDR2 FQGTGA. Combining the CDR3 with reference TRBV7-3 and TRBJ2-3 gives the whole variable domain GAGVSQTPSNKVTEKGKYVELRCDPISGHTALYWYRQSLGQGPEFLIYFQGTGAADDSGLPNDRFFAVRPEGSVSTLKIQRTERGDSAVYLCASSLSGRTDTQYFGPGTRLTVL.

The chain uses TRBV5-1 and TRBJ1-2, with 7 nucleotides matching TRBD1. The CDR3 totals 16 residues. Germline V gene sequence: CDR1 SGHRS, CDR2 YFSETQ. After removal of 0 bases from V and 4 bases from J, the junction contained 9 bases not matched to a gene. CDR3 coding DNA: TGCGCCAGCAGCTTGGCAGGGGGACAGCCCTCCTATGGCTACACCTTC. Residues: CASSLAGGQPSYGYTF. The whole variable domain, remainder taken from reference TRBV5-1 and TRBJ1-2, is KAGVTQTPRYLIKTRGQQVTLSCSPISGHRSVSWYQQTPGQGLQFLFEYFSETQRNKGNFPGRFSGRQFSNSRSEMNVSTLELGDSALYLCASSLAGGQPSYGYTFGSGTRLTVV.

The chain couples TRBV2 to TRBJ1-2, with 8 bases aligning to TRBD1. Germline loops: CDR1 SNHLY, CDR2 FYNNEI. Trimming removed 5 bases from V and 4 bases from J; junction bases left unmatched: 0. There are 12 residues in the CDR3. The CDR3 nucleotides are TGTGCCAGCAGTCAGGGGGCCTATGGCTACACCTTC. Protein sequence: CASSQGAYGYTF.

In its sample, this clone was seen a few times. The rearrangement uses TRBV9 and TRBJ1-2, with unresolved D. The V and J ends lost 0 bases and 5 bases respectively, with 8 bases between them. This CDR3 spans 13 amino acids. Germline V gives CDR1 SGDLS, CDR2 YYNGEE. CDR3 amino acids: CASSVAEGYGYTF. Here the CDR3 DNA reads TGTGCCAGCAGCGTAGCTGAGGGTTATGGCTACACCTTC.

The chain is built from TRBV3-1 (or the pseudogene TRBV3-2) and TRBJ1-3; no reliable D call. Germline values: CDR1 LGHDT, CDR2 YNNKEL (reference sequence). The CDR3 has 14 amino acids. Trimming took 4 bases from V and 0 from J, leaving 7 bases between them. The CDR3 is CASSPSSSGNTIYF. The CDR3 coding sequence is TGTGCCAGCAGCCCTTCGAGCTCTGGAAACACCATATATTTT.

This clone was counted a few times. The chain uses TRBV4-1 and TRBJ2-7; tentative D call: TRBD1 (6 bases). The V end was cut by 1 base, the J end by 1 base, with 8 bases between. Germline V gives CDR1 MGHRA, CDR2 YSYEKL. The CDR3 is 14 amino acids. The CDR3 nucleotides are TGCGCCAGCAGCCAAGTGACAGGTTCCTACGAGCAGTACTTC. This encodes CASSQVTGSYEQYF.

The chain couples TRBV27 to TRBJ1-1; 7 bases line up with TRBD1. Trimming took 2 bases from V and 0 from J; bases not matched to a gene: 12. CDR3 length: 18 amino acids. Germline CDR1 MNHEY, CDR2 SMNVEV (reference sequence). CDR3 protein: CASSLAAITGVLNTEAFF. The CDR3 DNA sequence: TGTGCCAGCAGTTTAGCCGCCATTACAGGGGTCTTGAACACTGAAGCTTTCTTT.

This chain joins TRBV10-3 and TRBJ2-7, with D perhaps matching TRBD1 (5 bases). Per the germline V gene, CDR1 is ENHRY and CDR2 is SYGVKD. Deletions cut 8 bases from V and 2 bases from J, with 22 bases between. This CDR3 comprises 16 residues. CDR3 nucleotide sequence: TGTGCCATCTCCGAATTTCAGGGTGTAATACCCTACGAGCAGTACTTC. Protein: CAISEFQGVIPYEQYF.

In this sample, this clone turned up once. This chain links TRBV29-1 with TRBJ2-5; 9 positions match TRBD1. CDR1 and CDR2 (germline): SQVTM, ANQGSEA. The length of the CDR3 is 14 residues. Trimming took 6 bases from V and 5 from J; bases not matched to a gene: 10. The CDR3 here is CSVATGTGQETQYF. The CDR3 DNA sequence: TGCAGCGTGGCAACCGGGACAGGGCAGGAGACCCAGTACTTC. Full variable domain (rest looked up from reference TRBV29-1 and TRBJ2-5): SAVISQKPSRDICQRGTSLTIQCQVDSQVTMMFWYRQQPGQSLTLIATANQGSEATYESGFVIDKFPISRPNLTFSTLTVSNMSPEDSSIYLCSVATGTGQETQYFGPGTRLLVL.

The chain is built from TRBV5-5 and TRBJ2-5; tentative D call: TRBD1 (6 bases). The CDR3 extends over 13 amino acids. Germline V lookup: CDR1 SGHKS, CDR2 YYEKEE (reference sequence). Trimming removed 4 bases at V and 2 bases at J, with 9 bases between. The CDR3 sequence is CASSRDIQETQYF. CDR3 bases: TGTGCCAGCAGCCGGGACATACAAGAGACCCAGTACTTC. The entire variable domain, with the rest obtained from reference TRBV5-5 and TRBJ2-5, is as follows: DAGVTQSPTHLIKTRGQQVTLRCSPISGHKSVSWYQQVLGQGPQFIFQYYEKEERGRGNFPDRFSARQFPNYSSELNVNALLLGDSALYLCASSRDIQETQYFGPGTRLLVL.

The rearrangement links TRBV12-3 or TRBV12-4 to TRBJ1-5, with TRBD1 identical over 8 bases. CDR3 length equals 13 residues. Germline trimming cut 5 bases from V and 7 bases from J; bases unmatched to any gene: 4. In nucleotides, the CDR3 is TGTGCCAGCAGTGGACAGGGTTTCCAGCCCCAGCATTTT. This codes for CASSGQGFQPQHF.

This clone was recorded a few times. This chain links TRBV28 with TRBJ2-7; TRBD1 aligns across 8 bases. CDR1 and CDR2 from the germline V gene are MDHEN and SYDVKM. The J segment lost 4 bases and the V segment lost 5 bases, leaving 7 bases of the junction unmatched. The CDR3 has 14 residues. The CDR3 protein is CASSGPDRVYEQYF. The CDR3 bases are TGTGCCAGCAGTGGCCCGGACAGGGTATACGAGCAGTACTTC.

Comments on this clone: The sample carries other DNA sequences with the same CDR3. The rearrangement uses TRBV5-1 and TRBJ2-1; D may be TRBD2 (6 bases). The V end lost 0 bases, the J end lost 3 bases, and 10 bases lay between the germline ends. Germline V gene lookup returns CDR1 SGHRS and CDR2 YFSETQ. The CDR3 has 15 amino acids. CDR3 coding DNA: TGCGCCAGCAGCTTGGGCCAGGGAGGCTACAATGAGCAGTTCTTC. It codes for CASSLGQGGYNEQFF.

V usage is TRBV9 and J usage is TRBJ2-7; 12 nucleotides align to TRBD1. The junction had 7 bases not matched to a gene; V was cut back by 3 bases and J by 6 bases. Germline lookup yields CDR1 SGDLS and CDR2 YYNGEE. CDR3 length equals 15 residues. The chain's CDR3 is CASSASGTGGLEQYF. In DNA form, the CDR3 reads TGTGCCAGCAGCGCGTCCGGGACAGGGGGCCTCGAGCAGTACTTC.

V is TRBV19 and J is TRBJ2-7; the match to TRBD2 covers 10 bases. Germline assignment: CDR1 LNHDA and CDR2 SQIVND (reference sequence). The CDR3 is 14 amino acids. Trimming took 5 bases from V and 9 from J; bases not matched to a gene: 10. CDR3 in amino acids: CASSFRTSGQGQYF. The CDR3 region has the DNA TGTGCCAGTAGTTTCCGGACTAGCGGCCAGGGGCAGTACTTC.

This chain links TRBV24-1 with TRBJ1-4; 12 bases map to TRBD1. J gave up 3 bases and V 3 bases, and 10 bases lay outside the gene matches. This CDR3 is built from 19 residues. Germline assignment: CDR1 KGHDR and CDR2 SFDVKD. This chain's CDR3 is CATSDGTGTGGLANEKLFF. The CDR3 DNA is TGTGCCACCAGTGATGGGACCGGGACAGGGGGCTTGGCTAATGAAAAACTGTTTTTT.

This clone was picked up a small number of times. The chain links TRBV7-6 to TRBJ2-1, with TRBD1 identical over 9 bases. There are 15 residues in the CDR3. V shed 5 bases, J shed 4 bases, and the junction held 6 bases outside the gene matches. CDR1 is SGHVS and CDR2 is FNYEAQ in the germline V gene. CDR3 sequence reads: CASSPGQGFYNEQFF. For the CDR3, the DNA is TGTGCCAGCAGCCCAGGACAGGGGTTTTACAATGAGCAGTTCTTC.

As DNA, the CDR3 is TGTGCCAGCAGCAACAACAGGGGGCGGATTTCCTATAATTCACCCCTCCACTTT. It yields the protein CASSNNRGRISYNSPLHF. The chain recombines TRBV21-1 with TRBJ1-6; no check of the table's D call, TRBD1, against the DNA was made. TRBV21-1 counts as a pseudogene. The CDR3 has 18 amino acids.

The CDR3 spells CASSLDTGSGNTIYF. CDR3 in DNA: TGCGCCAGCAGCTTGGACACAGGCTCTGGAAACACCATATATTTT. The chain carries TRBV5-1 and TRBJ1-3, with D maybe TRBD1 (5 bases). The CDR3 extends over 15 amino acids. V lost 0 bases to trimming and J lost 0 bases, with 7 bases between them. Looked up from germline, CDR1 is SGHRS and CDR2 is YFSETQ.